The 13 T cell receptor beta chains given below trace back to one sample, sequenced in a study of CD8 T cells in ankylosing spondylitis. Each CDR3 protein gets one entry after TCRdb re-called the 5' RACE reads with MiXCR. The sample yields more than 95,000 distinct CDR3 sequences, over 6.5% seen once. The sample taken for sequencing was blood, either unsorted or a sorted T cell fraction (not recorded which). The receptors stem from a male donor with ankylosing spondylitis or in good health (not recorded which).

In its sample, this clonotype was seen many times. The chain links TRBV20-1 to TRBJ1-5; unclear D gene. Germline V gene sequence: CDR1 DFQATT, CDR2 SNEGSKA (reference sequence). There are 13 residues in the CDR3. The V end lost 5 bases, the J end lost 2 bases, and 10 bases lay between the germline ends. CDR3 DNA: TGCAGTGCTCAGGCCTTGGGCAATCAGCCCCAGCATTTT. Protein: CSAQALGNQPQHF.

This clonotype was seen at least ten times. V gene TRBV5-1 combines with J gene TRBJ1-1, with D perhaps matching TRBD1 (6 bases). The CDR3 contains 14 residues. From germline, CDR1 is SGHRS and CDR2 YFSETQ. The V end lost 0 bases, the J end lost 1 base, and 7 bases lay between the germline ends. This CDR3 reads CASSLARGNTEAFF. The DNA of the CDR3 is TGCGCCAGCAGCTTGGCCAGGGGGAACACTGAAGCTTTCTTT.

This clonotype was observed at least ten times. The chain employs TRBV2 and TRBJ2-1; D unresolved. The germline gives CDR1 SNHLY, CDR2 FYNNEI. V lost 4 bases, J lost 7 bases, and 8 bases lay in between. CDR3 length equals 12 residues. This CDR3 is CASSGYGNEQFF. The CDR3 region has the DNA TGTGCCAGCAGTGGTTACGGGAATGAGCAGTTCTTC.

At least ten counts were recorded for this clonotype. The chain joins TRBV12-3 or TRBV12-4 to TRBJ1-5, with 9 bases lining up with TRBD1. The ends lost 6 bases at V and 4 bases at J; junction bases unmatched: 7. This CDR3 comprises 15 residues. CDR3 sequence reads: CASSEQGATNQPQHF. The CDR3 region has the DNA TGTGCCAGCAGCGAACAGGGGGCGACGAATCAGCCCCAGCATTTT.

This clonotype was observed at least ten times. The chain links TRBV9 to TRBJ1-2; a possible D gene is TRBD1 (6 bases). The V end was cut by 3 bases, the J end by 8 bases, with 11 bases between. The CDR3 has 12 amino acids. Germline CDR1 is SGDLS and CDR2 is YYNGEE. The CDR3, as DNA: TGTGCCAGCAGCGCCCACAGGGCGGGCTACACCTTC. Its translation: CASSAHRAGYTF.

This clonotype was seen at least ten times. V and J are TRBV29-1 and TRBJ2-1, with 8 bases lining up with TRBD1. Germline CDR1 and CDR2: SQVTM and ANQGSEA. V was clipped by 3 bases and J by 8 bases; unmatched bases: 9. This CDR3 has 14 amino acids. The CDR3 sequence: CSVDRGRSFDEQFF. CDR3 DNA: TGCAGCGTTGACAGGGGGCGAAGTTTCGATGAGCAGTTCTTC.

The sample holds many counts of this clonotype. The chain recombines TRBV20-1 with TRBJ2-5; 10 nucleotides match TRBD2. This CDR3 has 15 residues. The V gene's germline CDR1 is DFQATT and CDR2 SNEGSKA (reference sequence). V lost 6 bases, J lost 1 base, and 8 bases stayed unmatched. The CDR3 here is CSAPPLAGVQETQYF. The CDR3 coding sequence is TGCAGTGCGCCGCCCCTAGCGGGGGTCCAAGAGACCCAGTACTTC.

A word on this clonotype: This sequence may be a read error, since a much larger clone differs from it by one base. This CDR3 reads CTSSQGEGGTGELFF. DNA of the CDR3: TGTACCAGCAGCCAAGGGGAGGGCGGCACCGGGGAGCTGTTTTTT. The genes are TRBV4-2 and TRBJ2-2, with TRBD2 identical over 7 bases. The germline V gene has CDR1 LGHNA and CDR2 YNFKEQ. The CDR3 totals 15 residues.

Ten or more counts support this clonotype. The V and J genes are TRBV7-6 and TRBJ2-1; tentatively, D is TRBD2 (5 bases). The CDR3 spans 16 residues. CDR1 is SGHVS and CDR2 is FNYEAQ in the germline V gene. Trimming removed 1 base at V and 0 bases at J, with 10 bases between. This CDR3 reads CASSLGLGSSYNEQFF. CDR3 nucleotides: TGTGCCAGCAGCTTAGGTCTAGGGAGCTCCTACAATGAGCAGTTCTTC.

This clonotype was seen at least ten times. CDR3 in DNA: TGTGCCACGGGGGCAGCCTACGAGCAGTACTTC. It yields the protein CATGAAYEQYF. The chain couples TRBV10-3 to TRBJ2-7; TRBD1 or TRBD2 may be the D gene (6 bases each). Germline V gene data show CDR1 as ENHRY and CDR2 as SYGVKD. With 10 bases removed from V and 2 bases from J, the gap between germline ends came to 9 bases. The CDR3 sequence is 11 residues long.

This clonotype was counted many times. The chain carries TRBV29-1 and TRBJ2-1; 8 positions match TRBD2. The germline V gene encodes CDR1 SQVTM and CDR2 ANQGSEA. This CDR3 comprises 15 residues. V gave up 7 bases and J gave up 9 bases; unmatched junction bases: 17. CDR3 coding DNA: TGCAGCGCCACCCCGGGAGTAGCGGGATGGGTTGAGCAGTTCTTC. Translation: CSATPGVAGWVEQFF.

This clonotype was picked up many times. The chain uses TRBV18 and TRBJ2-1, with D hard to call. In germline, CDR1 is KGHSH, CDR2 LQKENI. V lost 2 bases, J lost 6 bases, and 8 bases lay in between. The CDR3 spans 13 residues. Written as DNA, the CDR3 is TGTGCCAGCTCACCAGTCCTCGCCAATGAGCAGTTCTTC. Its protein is CASSPVLANEQFF.

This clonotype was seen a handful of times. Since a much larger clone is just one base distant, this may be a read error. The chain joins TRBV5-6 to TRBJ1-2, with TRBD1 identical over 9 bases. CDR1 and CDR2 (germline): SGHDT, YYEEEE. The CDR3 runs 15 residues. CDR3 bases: TGTGTCAGCAGCGTTGGGGGACAGGGCAGCTATGGCTACACCTTC. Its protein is CVSSVGGQGSYGYTF.